A few counts support the clone carrying this T cell receptor beta chain. What it binds is not known. These data originate in a study of beta chain features in type 1 diabetes. Study summary: Patients shared similar age, gender and cell yields with healthy donors.

This CDR3 contains 13 residues. The germline gives CDR1 SQVTM, CDR2 ANQGSEA. V lost 7 bases, J lost 7 bases, and 17 bases lay in between. Whole-study results and caveats: TCRB CDR3 length was moderately but significantly reduced in all four CD4+ subsets of Type 1 diabetes patients. When VDJ junctions were examined, type 1 diabetes patients showed fewer insertions and more deletions.

The whole isolated RNA underwent reverse transcription, so sequencing captured expressed TCRB transcripts. Only in-frame clones appear in the TCRdb table, and some are missing; sequencing was by immunoSEQ multiplex PCR. The sample includes nearly 700,000 clones, 13% of them seen just once. The sequence came from a young man with type 1 diabetes. This chain joins TRBV29-1 and TRBJ2-1; the D gene is possibly TRBD2 (6 bases). Input material: naive CD4+ T cells from blood. The CDR3 region is CSAGGDLKNEQFF. The CDR3 DNA reads TGCAGCGCCGGGGGAGACCTAAAGAATGAGCAGTTCTTC.